The clone carrying this T cell receptor beta chain was recorded a few times. While infection was still active, Seattle patients were enrolled and then followed longitudinally. V dropped 4 bases and J dropped 6 bases, with 13 bases sitting between them. The CDR3 consists of 13 residues. Per germline, CDR1 MRHNA and CDR2 SNTAGT. TCRdb's copy holds only in-frame clones and misses some; the assay was immunoSEQ multiplex PCR. The sample includes 200,000 to 250,000 clones, 85% to 90% of them seen just once. This sample was taken from a study of blood T cell repertoires in COVID-19. The overall study: Some COVID-19 samples were acute and others convalescent; all came from the United States, Italy and Spain. PBMCs, B-cell-depleted T cells, or T cells were the source of the cDNA or gDNA that made up the material.

J is TRBJ2-7 and V is TRBV6-4; D perhaps matches TRBD2 (5 bases). The sample consisted of peripheral blood. The sequence derives from a man aged 25-45 years with COVID-19, enrolled during active disease. The CDR3 DNA sequence: TGTGCCAGCAGTGCCTTTCCGGCGGGCGAGCAGTACTTC. It translates to CASSAFPAGEQYF.